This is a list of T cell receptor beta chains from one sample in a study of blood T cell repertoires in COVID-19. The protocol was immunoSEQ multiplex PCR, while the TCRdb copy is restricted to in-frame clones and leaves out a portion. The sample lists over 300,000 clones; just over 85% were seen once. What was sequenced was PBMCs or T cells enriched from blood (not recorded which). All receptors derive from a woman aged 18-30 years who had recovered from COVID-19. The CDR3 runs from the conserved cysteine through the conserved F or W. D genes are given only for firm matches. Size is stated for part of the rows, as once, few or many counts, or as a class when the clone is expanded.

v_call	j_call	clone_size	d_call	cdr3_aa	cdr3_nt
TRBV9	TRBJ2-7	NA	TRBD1	CASSVGTGVDEQYF	TGTGCCAGCAGCGTCGGGACAGGGGTCGACGAGCAGTACTTC
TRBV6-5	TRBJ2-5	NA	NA	CASSYRAGETQYF	TGTGCCAGCAGTTACAGGGCAGGGGAGACCCAGTACTTC
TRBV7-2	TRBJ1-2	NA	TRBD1	CASSSNPTGLGYGYTF	TGTGCCAGCAGCTCCAACCCGACAGGGCTTGGCTATGGCTACACCTTC
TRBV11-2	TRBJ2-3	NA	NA	CASSPGLSTDTQYF	TGTGCCAGCAGCCCAGGACTCTCCACAGATACGCAGTATTTT
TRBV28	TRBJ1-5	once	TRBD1	CASRAGQGVQPQHF	TGTGCCAGCAGGGCAGGACAGGGGGTTCAGCCCCAGCATTTT
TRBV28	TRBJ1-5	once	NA	CASSLTSVYSNQPQHF	TGTGCCAGCAGTTTAACGTCTGTCTATAGCAATCAGCCCCAGCATTTT
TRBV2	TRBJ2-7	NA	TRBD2	CASRGTSGRAEQYF	TGTGCCAGCAGAGGGACTAGCGGGAGGGCCGAGCAGTACTTC
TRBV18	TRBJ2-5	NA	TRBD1	CASSPRGTGEETQYF	TGTGCCAGCTCACCACGCGGGACAGGTGAAGAGACCCAGTACTTC
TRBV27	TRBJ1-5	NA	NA	CASSWRDNQPQHF	TGTGCCAGCAGTTGGAGGGATAATCAGCCCCAGCATTTT
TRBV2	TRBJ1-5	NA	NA	CASSEAAIQPQHF	TGTGCCAGCAGTGAGGCTGCCATTCAGCCCCAGCATTTT
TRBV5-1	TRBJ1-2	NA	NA	CASSLGQPDGYTF	TGCGCCAGCAGCTTGGGACAGCCCGATGGCTACACCTTC
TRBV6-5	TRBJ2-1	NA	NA	CASSPHSGVVGEQFF	TGTGCCAGCAGTCCCCACTCCGGGGTCGTAGGGGAGCAGTTCTTC
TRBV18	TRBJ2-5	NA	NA	CASSPEVAPLQETQYF	TGTGCCAGCTCACCAGAAGTAGCCCCTCTCCAAGAGACCCAGTACTTC
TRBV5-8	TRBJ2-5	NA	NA	CASSLDIAGETQYF	TGTGCCAGCAGCTTGGATATAGCCGGAGAGACCCAGTACTTC
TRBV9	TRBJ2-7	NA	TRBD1	CASSGDRLHF	TGTGCCAGCAGCGGGGACAGGCTTCACTTC